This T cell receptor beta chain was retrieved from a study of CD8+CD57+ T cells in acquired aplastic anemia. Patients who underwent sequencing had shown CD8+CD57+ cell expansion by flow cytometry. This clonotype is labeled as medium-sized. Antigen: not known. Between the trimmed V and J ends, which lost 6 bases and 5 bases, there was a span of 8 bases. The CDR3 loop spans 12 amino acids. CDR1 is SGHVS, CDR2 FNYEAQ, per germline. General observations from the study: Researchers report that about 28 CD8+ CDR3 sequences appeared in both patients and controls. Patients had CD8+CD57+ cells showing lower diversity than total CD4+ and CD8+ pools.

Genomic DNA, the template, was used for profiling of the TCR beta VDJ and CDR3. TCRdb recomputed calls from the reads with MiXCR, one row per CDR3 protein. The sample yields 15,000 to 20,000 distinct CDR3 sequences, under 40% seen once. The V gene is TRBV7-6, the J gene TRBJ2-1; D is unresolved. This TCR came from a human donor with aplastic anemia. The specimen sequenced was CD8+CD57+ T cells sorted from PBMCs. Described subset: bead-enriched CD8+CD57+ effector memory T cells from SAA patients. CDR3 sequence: CASSTANNEQFF. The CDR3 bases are TGTGCCAGCAGTACCGCCAACAATGAGCAGTTCTTC.